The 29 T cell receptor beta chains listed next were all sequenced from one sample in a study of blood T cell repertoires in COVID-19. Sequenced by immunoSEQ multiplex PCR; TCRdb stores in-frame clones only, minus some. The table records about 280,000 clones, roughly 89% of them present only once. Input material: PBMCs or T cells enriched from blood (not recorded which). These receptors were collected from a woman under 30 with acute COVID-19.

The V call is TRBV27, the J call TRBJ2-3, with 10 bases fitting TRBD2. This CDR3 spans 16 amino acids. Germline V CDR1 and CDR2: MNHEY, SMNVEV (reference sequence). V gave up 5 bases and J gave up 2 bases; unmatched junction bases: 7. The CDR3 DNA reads TGTGCCAGCAGTACCCGGACTAGCGGACTCACAGATACGCAGTATTTT. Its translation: CASSTRTSGLTDTQYF.

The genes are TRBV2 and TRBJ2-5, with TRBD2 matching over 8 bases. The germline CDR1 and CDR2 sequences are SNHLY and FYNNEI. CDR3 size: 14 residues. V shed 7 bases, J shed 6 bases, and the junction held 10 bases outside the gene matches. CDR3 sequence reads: CASTVEAGAQTQYF. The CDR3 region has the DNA TGTGCCAGCACTGTTGAAGCGGGAGCCCAGACCCAGTACTTC.

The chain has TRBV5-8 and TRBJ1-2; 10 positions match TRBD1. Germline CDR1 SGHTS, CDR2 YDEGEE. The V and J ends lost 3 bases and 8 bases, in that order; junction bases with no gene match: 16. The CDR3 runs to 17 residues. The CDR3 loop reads CASSSRIRDRGLRGYTF. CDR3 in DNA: TGTGCCAGCAGCTCTCGAATCCGGGACAGGGGTCTCCGCGGCTACACCTTC.

The CDR3 DNA reads as TGTGCCAGCTCACTACGACTAGCGGAAGAGACCCAGTACTTC. This codes for CASSLRLAEETQYF. The chain employs TRBV18 and TRBJ2-5; TRBD2 matches at 9 bases. With 4 bases clipped from V and 3 bases from J, the junction kept 3 bases outside the gene matches. This CDR3 comprises 14 residues. Germline V lookup: CDR1 KGHSH, CDR2 LQKENI.

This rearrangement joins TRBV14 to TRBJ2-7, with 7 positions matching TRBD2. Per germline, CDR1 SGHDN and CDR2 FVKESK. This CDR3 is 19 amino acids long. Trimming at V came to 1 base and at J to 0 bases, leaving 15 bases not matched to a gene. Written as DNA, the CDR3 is TGTGCCAGCAGCCAAGGCCTAGCGGACGGACAACGGCTCTCCTACGAGCAGTACTTC. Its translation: CASSQGLADGQRLSYEQYF.

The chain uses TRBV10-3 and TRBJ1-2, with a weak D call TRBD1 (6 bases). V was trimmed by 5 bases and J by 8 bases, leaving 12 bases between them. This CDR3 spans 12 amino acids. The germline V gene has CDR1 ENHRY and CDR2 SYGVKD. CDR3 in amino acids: CAISSGVGGYTF. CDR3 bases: TGTGCCATCAGTTCAGGGGTAGGAGGCTACACCTTC.

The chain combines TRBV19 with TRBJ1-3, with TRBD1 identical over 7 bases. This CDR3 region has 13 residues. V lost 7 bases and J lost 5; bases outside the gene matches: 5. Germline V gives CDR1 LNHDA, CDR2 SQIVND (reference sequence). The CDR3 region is CASKDRMRNTIYF. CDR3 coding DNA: TGTGCCAGTAAGGACAGGATGAGAAACACCATATATTTT.

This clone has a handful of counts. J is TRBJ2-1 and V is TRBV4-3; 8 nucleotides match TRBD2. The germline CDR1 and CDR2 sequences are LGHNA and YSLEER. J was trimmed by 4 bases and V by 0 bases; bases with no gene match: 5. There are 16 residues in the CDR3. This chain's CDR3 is CASSQEPSGSYNEQFF. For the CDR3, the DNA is TGCGCCAGCAGCCAAGAGCCGAGCGGGAGTTACAATGAGCAGTTCTTC.

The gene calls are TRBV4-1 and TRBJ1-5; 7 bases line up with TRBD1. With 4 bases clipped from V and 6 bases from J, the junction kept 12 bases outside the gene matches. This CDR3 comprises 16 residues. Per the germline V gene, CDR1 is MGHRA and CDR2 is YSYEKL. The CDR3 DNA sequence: TGCGCCAGCAGCCGGGACGACAGGGCCGGGAGTCAGCCCCAGCATTTT. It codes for CASSRDDRAGSQPQHF.

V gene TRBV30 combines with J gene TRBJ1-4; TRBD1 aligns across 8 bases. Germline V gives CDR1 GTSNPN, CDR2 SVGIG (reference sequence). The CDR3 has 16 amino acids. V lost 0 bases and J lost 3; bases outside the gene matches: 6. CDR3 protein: CAWSVGRGLSNEKLFF. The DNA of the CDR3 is TGTGCCTGGAGTGTGGGCAGGGGGCTTTCTAATGAAAAACTGTTTTTT.

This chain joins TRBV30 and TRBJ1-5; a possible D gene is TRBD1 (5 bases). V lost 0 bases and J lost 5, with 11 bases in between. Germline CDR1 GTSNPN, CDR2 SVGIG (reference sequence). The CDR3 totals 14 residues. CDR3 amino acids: CAWSVHGGDQPQHF. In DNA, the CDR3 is TGTGCCTGGAGTGTACATGGGGGGGATCAGCCCCAGCATTTT.

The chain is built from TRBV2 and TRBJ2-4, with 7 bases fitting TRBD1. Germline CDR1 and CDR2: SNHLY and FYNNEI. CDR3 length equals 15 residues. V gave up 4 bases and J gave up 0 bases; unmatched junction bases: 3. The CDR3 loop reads CASSGRQGAKNIQYF. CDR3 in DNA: TGTGCCAGCAGTGGAAGACAGGGAGCCAAAAACATTCAGTACTTC.

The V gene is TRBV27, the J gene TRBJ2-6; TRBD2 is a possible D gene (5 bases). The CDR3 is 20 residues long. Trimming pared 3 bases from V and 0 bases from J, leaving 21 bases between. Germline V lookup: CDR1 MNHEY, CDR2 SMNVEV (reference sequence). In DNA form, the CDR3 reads TGTGCCAGCAGTTTTTTGATCGGGGTAGGGTCCTTCTCTGGGGCCAACGTCCTGACTTTC. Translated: CASSFLIGVGSFSGANVLTF.

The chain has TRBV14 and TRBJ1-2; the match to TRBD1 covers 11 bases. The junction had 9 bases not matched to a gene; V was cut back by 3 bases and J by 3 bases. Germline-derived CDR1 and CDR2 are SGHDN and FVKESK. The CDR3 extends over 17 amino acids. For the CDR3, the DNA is TGTGCCAGCAGCCAGAGGGACAGGGGGATCGCGGACTATGGCTACACCTTC. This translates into CASSQRDRGIADYGYTF.

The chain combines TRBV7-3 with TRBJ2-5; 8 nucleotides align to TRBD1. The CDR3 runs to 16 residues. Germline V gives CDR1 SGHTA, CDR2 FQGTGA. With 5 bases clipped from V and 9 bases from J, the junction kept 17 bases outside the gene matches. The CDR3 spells CASSPTGVAFVAAQYF. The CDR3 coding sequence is TGTGCCAGCAGCCCGACAGGGGTGGCTTTCGTGGCGGCCCAGTACTTC.

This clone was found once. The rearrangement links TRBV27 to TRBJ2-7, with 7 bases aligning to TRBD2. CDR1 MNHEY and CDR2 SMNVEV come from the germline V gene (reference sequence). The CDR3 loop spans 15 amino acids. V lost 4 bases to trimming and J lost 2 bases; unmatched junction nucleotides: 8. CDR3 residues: CASSWSSGMAYEQYF. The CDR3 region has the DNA TGTGCCAGCAGTTGGTCTAGCGGAATGGCCTACGAGCAGTACTTC.

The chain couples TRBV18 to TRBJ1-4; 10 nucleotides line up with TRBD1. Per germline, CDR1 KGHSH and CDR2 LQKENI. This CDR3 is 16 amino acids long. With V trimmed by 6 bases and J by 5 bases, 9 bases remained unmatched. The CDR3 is CASSQDRGKVNEKLFF. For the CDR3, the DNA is TGTGCCAGCTCTCAGGACAGGGGGAAGGTCAATGAAAAACTGTTTTTT.

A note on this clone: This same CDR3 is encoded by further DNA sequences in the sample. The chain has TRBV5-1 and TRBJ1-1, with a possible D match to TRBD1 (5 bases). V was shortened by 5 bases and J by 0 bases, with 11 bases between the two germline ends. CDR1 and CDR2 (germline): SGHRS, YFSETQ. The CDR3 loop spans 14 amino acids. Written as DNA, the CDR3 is TGCGCCAGCAGTCTTCAGGGTATGAACACTGAAGCTTTCTTT. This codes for CASSLQGMNTEAFF.

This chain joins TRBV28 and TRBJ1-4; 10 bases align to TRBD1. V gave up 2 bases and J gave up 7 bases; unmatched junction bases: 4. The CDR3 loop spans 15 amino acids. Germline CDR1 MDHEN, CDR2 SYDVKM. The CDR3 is CASSLIGTGAEKLFF. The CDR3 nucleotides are TGTGCCAGCAGTTTAATAGGGACAGGGGCTGAAAAACTGTTTTTT.

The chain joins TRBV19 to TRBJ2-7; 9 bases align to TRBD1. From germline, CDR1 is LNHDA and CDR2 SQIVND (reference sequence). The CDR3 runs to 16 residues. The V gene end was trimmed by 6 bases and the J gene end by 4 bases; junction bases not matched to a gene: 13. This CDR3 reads CASRITGQGLVYEQYF. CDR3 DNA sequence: TGTGCCAGTAGGATAACGGGACAGGGATTAGTGTACGAGCAGTACTTC.

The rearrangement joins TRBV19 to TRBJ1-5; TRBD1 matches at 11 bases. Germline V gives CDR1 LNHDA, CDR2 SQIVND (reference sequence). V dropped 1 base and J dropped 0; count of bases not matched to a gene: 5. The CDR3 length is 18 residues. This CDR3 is CASSIVGTGGDSNQPQHF. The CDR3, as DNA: TGTGCCAGTAGTATAGTCGGGACAGGGGGTGATAGCAATCAGCCCCAGCATTTT.

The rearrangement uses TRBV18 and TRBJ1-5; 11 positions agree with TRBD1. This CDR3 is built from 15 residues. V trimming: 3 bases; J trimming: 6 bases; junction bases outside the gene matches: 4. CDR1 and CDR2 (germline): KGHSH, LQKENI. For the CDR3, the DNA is TGTGCCAGCTCACCGGGACAGGGGGGGGTTCAGCCCCAGCATTTT. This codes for CASSPGQGGVQPQHF.

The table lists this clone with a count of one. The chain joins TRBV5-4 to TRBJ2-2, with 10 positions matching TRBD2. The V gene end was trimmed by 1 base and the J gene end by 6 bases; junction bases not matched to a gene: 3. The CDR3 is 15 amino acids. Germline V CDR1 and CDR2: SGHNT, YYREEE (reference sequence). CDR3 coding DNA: TGTGCCAGCAGCTTGTTCAGCGGGAGGGCCGGGGAGCTGTTTTTT. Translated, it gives CASSLFSGRAGELFF.

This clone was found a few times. CDR3 sequence reads: CASRALAADTDTQYF. CDR3 in DNA: TGTGCCAGCAGAGCCCTAGCGGCAGACACAGATACGCAGTATTTT. The rearrangement joins TRBV6-4 to TRBJ2-3, with TRBD2 matching over 7 bases. Germline trimming cut 6 bases from V and 2 bases from J; bases unmatched to any gene: 8. In germline, CDR1 is MRHNA, CDR2 SNTAGT. This CDR3 has 15 amino acids.

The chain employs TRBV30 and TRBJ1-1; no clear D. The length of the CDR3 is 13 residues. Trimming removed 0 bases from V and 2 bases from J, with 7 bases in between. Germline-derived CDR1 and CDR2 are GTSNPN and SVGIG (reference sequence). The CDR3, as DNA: TGTGCCTGGAGTGTACAAATAAACACTGAAGCTTTCTTT. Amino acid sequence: CAWSVQINTEAFF.

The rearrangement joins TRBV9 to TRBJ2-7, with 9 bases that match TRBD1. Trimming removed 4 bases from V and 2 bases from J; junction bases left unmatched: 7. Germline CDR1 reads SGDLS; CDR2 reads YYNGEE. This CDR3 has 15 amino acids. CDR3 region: CASSPTGTGTYEQYF. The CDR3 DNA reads TGTGCCAGCAGCCCAACCGGGACAGGGACCTACGAGCAGTACTTC.

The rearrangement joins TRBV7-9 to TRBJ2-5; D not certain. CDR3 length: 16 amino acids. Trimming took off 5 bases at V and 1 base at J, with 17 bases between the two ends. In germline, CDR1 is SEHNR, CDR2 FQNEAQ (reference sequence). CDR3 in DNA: TGTGCCAGCAGCCAGCTCAGGTGGCAGTTCCAAGAGACCCAGTACTTC. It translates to CASSQLRWQFQETQYF.

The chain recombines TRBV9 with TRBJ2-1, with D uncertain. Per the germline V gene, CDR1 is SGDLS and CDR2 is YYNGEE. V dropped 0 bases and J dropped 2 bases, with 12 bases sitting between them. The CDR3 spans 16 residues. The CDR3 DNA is TGTGCCAGCAGCGTAGATACCTATAGCCCCTACAATGAGCAGTTCTTC. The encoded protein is CASSVDTYSPYNEQFF.

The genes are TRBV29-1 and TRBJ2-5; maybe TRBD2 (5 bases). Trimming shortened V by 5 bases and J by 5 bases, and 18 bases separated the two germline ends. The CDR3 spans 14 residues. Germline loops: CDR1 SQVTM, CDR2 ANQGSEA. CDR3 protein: CSVYSGVGLETQYF. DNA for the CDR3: TGCAGCGTTTATTCGGGCGTAGGACTGGAGACCCAGTACTTC.